This T cell receptor beta chain was observed in a study of PD-1 and CTLA-4 blockade in melanoma. Sequencing was performed with immunoSEQ multiplex PCR; in TCRdb, only in-frame clones are kept and a portion is missing. Of approximately 11,000 clones in the sample, roughly four fifths are singletons; the top ten hold about 32%. The CDR3 runs to 15 residues. Germline loops: CDR1 SGHVS, CDR2 FQNEAQ. Trimming cost V 1 base and J 2 bases, with 12 bases left between them. The clonotype comes from a human donor with melanoma. Here the sequenced sample was CD8+ T cells from peripheral blood, taken from a patient given anti-PD-1 treatment. This chain joins TRBV7-8 and TRBJ2-7; no definite D call. CDR3 sequence: CASSLGPALTYEQYF. The CDR3 nucleotides are TGTGCCAGCAGCTTAGGGCCAGCCCTCACCTACGAGCAGTACTTC. Full variable domain (missing parts from reference TRBV7-8 and TRBJ2-7): GAGVSQSPRYKVAKRGQDVALRCDPISGHVSLFWYQQALGQGPEFLTYFQNEAQLDKSGLPSDRFFAERPEGSVSTLKIQRTQQEDSAVYLCASSLGPALTYEQYFGPGTRLTVT.